This T cell receptor (beta chain) was recovered during a study of T cells in Graves' hyperthyroidism and ophthalmopathy. It was RNA transcripts that yielded the amplified TCR beta CDR3 regions. The HTBI primer set was used in a first-round RT-PCR of the TCR CDR3. MiXCR, applied by TCRdb to the multiplex PCR reads, yields one record per CDR3 protein. Here the sample spans about 500,000 distinct CDR3 sequences, about 16% being singletons. The ends lost 4 bases at V and 4 bases at J; junction bases unmatched: 13. This CDR3 has 17 amino acids. The germline gives CDR1 SGHNT, CDR2 YYREEE (reference sequence). Among ophthalmopathy patients, the Clinical Activity Score reached at least 3, the NOSPECS grade reached at least 4, and duration remained under 3 months. Criteria for exclusion of patients were uncontrolled infection, other autoimmune disease, pregnancy or lactation. PBMCs were derived from 9.5 to 10 ml fresh peripheral blood.

The TCR sequence derives from a woman aged 25 to 45 with Graves' ophthalmopathy. The specimen was blood. The gene calls are TRBV5-4 and TRBJ2-2; 7 positions match TRBD1. CDR3 nucleotides: TGTGCCAGCAGCCCCACCGGGACAGAGAAGGGCACCGGGGAGCTGTTTTTT. Protein sequence: CASSPTGTEKGTGELFF.